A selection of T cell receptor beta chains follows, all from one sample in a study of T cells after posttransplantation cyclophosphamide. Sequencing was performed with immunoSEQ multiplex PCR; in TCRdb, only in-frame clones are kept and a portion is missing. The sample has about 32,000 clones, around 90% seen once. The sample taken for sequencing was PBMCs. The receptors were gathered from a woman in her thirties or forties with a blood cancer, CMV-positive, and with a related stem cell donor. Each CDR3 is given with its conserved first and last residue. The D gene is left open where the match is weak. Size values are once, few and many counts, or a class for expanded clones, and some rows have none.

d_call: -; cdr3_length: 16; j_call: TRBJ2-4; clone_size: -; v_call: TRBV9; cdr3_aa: CASSPSRGATKNIQYF; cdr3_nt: TGTGCCAGCAGCCCCTCCAGGGGGGCGACCAAAAACATTCAGTACTTC
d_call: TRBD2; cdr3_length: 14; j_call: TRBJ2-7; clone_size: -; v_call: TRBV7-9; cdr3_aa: CASSPGGRIYEQYF; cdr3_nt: TGTGCCAGCAGCCCGGGGGGGCGCATCTACGAGCAGTACTTC
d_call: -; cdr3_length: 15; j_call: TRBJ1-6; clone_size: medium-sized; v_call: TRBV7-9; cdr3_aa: CASSILDGDNSPLHF; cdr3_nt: TGTGCCAGCAGCATCCTCGACGGGGATAATTCACCCCTCCACTTT
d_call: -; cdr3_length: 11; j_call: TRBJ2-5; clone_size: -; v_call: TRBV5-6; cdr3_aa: CASSTGETQYF; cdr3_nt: TGTGCCAGCAGCACCGGGGAGACCCAGTACTTC
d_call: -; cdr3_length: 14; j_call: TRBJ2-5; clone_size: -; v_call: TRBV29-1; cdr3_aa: CSVEVPQGQETQYF; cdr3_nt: TGCAGCGTTGAAGTTCCACAGGGCCAAGAGACCCAGTACTTC
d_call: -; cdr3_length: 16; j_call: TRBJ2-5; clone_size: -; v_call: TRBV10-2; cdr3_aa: CASSESGGAAQETQYF; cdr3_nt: TGCGCCAGCAGTGAGTCAGGGGGAGCAGCCCAAGAGACCCAGTACTTC
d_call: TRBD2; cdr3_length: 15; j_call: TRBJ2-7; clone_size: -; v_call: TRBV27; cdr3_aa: CASRRTSGNPYEQYF; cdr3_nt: TGTGCCAGCAGGCGGACTAGCGGGAATCCCTACGAGCAGTACTTC
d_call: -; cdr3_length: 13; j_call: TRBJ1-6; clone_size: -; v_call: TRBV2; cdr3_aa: CASSGEWGEPLHF; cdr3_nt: TGTGCCAGCAGTGGGGAATGGGGGGAACCCCTCCACTTT
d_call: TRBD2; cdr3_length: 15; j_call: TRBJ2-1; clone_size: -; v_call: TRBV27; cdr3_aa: CASSLSSGGYNEQFF; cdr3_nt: TGTGCCAGCAGTTTATCTAGCGGGGGATATAATGAGCAGTTCTTC
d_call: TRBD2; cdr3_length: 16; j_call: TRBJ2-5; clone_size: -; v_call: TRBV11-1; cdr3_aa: CASSPGGLAGRETQYF; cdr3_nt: TGTGCCAGCAGCCCAGGGGGACTAGCGGGGAGAGAGACCCAGTACTTC
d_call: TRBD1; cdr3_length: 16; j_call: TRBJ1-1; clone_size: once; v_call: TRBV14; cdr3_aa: CASSLLPRGPNTEAFF; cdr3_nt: TGTGCCAGCAGCCTGCTTCCCAGGGGGCCGAACACTGAAGCTTTCTTT
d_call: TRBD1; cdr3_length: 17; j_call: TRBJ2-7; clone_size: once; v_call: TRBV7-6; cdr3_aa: CASSLNRPGTAHYEQYF; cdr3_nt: TGTGCCAGCAGCTTAAACCGACCCGGGACAGCCCACTACGAGCAGTACTTC
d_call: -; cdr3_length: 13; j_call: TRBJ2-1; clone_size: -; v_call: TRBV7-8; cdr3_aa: CASSLQSYNEQFF; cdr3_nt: TGTGCCAGCAGCTTACAGTCCTACAATGAGCAGTTCTTC
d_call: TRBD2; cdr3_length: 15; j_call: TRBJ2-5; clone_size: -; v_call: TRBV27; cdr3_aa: CASSLERGGGETQYF; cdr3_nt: TGTGCCAGCAGTTTAGAGCGGGGGGGTGGAGAGACCCAGTACTTC
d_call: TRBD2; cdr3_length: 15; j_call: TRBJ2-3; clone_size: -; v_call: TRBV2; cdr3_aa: CASSSSGVSTDTQYF; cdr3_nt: TGTGCCAGCAGTTCTAGCGGGGTTAGCACAGATACGCAGTATTTT
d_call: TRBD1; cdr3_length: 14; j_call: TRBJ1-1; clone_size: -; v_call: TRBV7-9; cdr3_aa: CASSSGTGVAEAFF; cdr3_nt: TGTGCCAGCAGCTCCGGGACAGGGGTTGCTGAAGCTTTCTTT
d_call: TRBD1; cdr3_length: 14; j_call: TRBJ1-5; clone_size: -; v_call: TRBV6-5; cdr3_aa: CASSGDRGGQPQHF; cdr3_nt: TGTGCCAGCAGTGGAGACAGGGGTGGTCAGCCCCAGCATTTT
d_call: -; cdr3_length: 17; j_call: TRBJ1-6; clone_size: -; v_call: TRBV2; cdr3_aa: CASSSGGPTPPVSPLHF; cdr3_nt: TGTGCCAGCAGCTCGGGAGGCCCGACACCACCTGTTTCACCCCTCCACTTT
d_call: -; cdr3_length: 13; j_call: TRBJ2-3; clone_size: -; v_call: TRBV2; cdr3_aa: CASSETGDFGQYF; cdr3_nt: TGTGCCAGCAGTGAGACGGGTGACTTCGGGCAGTATTTT
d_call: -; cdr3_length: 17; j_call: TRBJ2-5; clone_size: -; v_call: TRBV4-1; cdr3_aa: CASSHPLTGSDGETQYF; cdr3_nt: TGCGCCAGCAGCCACCCCTTGACGGGGTCGGACGGAGAGACCCAGTACTTC
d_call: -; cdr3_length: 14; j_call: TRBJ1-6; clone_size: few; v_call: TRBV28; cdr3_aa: CASSLVRGKAPLHF; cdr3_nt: TGTGCCAGCAGTTTGGTGCGGGGGAAAGCACCCCTCCACTTT
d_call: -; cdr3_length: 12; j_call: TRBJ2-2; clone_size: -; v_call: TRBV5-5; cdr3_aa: CASSFGAGELFF; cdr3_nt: TGTGCCAGCAGCTTCGGGGCCGGGGAGCTGTTTTTT
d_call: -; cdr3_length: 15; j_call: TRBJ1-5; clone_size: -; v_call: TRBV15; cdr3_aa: CATSRDRGVDQPQHF; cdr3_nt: TGTGCCACCAGCAGAGATCGTGGAGTGGATCAGCCCCAGCATTTT
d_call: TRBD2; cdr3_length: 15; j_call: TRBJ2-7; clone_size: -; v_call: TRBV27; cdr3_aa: CASSGPGLDEYEQYF; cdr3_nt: TGTGCCAGCAGTGGCCCGGGACTAGACGAATACGAGCAGTACTTC
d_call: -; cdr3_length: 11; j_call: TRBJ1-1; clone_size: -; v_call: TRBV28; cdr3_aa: CASRQNTEAFF; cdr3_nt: TGTGCGTCTCGACAGAACACTGAAGCTTTCTTT
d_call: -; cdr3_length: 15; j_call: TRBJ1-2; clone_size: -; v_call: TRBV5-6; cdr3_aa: CASSSWGRTTHGYTF; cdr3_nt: TGTGCCAGCAGCTCCTGGGGCAGAACCACCCATGGCTACACCTTC
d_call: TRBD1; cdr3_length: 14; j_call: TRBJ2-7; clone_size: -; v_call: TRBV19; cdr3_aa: CASSSGQGPYEQYF; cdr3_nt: TGTGCCAGTAGTTCCGGACAGGGCCCCTACGAGCAGTACTTC
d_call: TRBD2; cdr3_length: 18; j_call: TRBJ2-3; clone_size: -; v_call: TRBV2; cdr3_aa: CASSGGTSGGAGTDTQYF; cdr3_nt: TGTGCCAGCAGTGGAGGGACTAGCGGGGGAGCAGGGACAGATACGCAGTATTTT
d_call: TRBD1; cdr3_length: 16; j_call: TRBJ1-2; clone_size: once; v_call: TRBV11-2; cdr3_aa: CASSLDSGGPVYGYTF; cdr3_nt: TGTGCCAGCAGCTTAGATTCAGGGGGCCCCGTCTATGGCTACACCTTC
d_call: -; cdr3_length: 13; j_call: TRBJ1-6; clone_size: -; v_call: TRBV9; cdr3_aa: CASSVVEGSPLHF; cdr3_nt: TGTGCCAGCAGCGTAGTGGAGGGATCCCCCCTCCACTTT
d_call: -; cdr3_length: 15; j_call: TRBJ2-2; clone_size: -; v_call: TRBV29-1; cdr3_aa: CSVVTMTVNTGELFF; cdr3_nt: TGCAGCGTGGTTACCATGACAGTGAACACCGGGGAGCTGTTTTTT
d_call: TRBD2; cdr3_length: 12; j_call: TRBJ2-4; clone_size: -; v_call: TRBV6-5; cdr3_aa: CASSATSGWEYF; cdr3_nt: TGTGCCAGCAGCGCGACTAGCGGATGGGAGTACTTC
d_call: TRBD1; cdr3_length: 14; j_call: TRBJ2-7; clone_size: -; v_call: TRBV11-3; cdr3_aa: CASSPRQGSYEQYF; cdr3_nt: TGTGCCAGCAGCCCCCGACAGGGTTCCTACGAGCAGTACTTC
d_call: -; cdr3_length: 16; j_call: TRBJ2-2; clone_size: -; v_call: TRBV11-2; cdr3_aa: CASSQSRAANTGELFF; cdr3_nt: TGTGCCAGCAGCCAGTCGAGGGCCGCGAACACCGGGGAGCTGTTTTTT
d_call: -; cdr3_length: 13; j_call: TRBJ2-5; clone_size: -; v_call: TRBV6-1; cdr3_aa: CASSPQVQETQYF; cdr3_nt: TGTGCCAGCAGTCCACAGGTTCAAGAGACCCAGTACTTC
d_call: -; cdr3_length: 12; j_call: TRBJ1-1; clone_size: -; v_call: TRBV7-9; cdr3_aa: CASSLIETEAFF; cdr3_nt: TGTGCCAGCAGCTTAATCGAGACTGAAGCTTTCTTT
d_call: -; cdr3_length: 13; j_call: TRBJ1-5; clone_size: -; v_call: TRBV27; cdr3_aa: CASSLQVNQPQHF; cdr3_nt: TGTGCCAGCAGTTTACAGGTAAATCAGCCCCAGCATTTT
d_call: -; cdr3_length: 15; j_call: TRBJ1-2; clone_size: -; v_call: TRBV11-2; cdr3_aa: CASSSIPGRGYGYTF; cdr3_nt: TGTGCCAGCAGCTCCATCCCCGGCCGGGGTTATGGCTACACCTTC
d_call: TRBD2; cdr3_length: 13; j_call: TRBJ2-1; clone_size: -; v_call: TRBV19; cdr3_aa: CASSILAGGEQFF; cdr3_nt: TGTGCCAGTAGTATACTAGCGGGGGGTGAGCAGTTCTTC
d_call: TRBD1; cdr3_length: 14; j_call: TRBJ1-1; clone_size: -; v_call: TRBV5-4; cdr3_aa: CASRRTGGYTEAFF; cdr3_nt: TGTGCCAGCAGAAGGACAGGGGGCTACACTGAAGCTTTCTTT
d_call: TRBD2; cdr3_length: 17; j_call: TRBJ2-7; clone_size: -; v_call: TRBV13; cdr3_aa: CASSLWGLAGGDYEQYF; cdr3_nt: TGTGCCAGCAGCTTATGGGGGCTAGCGGGGGGAGACTACGAGCAGTACTTC
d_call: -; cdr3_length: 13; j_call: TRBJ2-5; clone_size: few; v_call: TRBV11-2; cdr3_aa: CASSFYTGETQYF; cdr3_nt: TGTGCCAGCAGCTTTTACACAGGGGAGACCCAGTACTTC
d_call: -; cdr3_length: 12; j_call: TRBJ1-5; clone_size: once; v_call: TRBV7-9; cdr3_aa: CASSLNLQPQHF; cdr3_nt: TGTGCCAGCAGCTTAAATCTTCAGCCCCAGCATTTT
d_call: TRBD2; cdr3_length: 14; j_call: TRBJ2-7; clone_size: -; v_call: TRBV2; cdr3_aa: CASILAGGSHEQYF; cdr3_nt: TGTGCCAGCATCTTAGCGGGGGGGAGCCACGAGCAGTACTTC
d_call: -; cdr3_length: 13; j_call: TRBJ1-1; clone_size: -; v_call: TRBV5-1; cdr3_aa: CASSLGGNTEAFF; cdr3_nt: TGCGCCAGCAGCTTGGGGGGCAACACTGAAGCTTTCTTT
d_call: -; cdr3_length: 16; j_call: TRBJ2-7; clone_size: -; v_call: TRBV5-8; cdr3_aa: CASSLAPGVPSYEQYF; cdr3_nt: TGTGCCAGCAGCTTGGCTCCGGGGGTCCCCTCCTACGAGCAGTACTTC
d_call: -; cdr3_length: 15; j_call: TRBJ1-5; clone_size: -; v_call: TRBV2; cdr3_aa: CASSEDVYGNQPQHF; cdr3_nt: TGTGCCAGCAGTGAAGATGTGTATGGCAATCAGCCCCAGCATTTT
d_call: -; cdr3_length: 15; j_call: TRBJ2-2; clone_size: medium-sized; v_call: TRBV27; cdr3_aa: CASSYGSLNTGELFF; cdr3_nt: TGTGCCAGCAGTTATGGTAGCTTGAACACCGGGGAGCTGTTTTTT
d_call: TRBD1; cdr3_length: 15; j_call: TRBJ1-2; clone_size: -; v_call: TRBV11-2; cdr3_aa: CASSEKRGQGIGYTF; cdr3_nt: TGTGCCAGCAGCGAAAAACGGGGACAGGGAATAGGCTACACCTTC
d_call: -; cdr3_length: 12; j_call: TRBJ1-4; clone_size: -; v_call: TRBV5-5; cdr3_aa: CASSPGSEKLFF; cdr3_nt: TGTGCCAGCAGCCCAGGTTCGGAAAAACTGTTTTTT
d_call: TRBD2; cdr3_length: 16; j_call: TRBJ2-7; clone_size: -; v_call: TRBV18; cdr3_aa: CASSPVTSGSFYEQYF; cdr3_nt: TGTGCCAGCTCACCAGTGACTAGCGGGAGTTTCTACGAGCAGTACTTC
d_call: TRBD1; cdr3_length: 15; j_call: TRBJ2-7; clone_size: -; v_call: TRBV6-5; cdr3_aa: CASSYSQGASYEQYF; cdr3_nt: TGTGCCAGCAGTTACTCACAGGGGGCATCCTACGAGCAGTACTTC
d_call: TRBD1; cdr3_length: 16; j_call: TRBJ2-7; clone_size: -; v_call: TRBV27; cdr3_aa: CAREKGQEESSYEQYF; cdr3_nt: TGTGCCAGGGAGAAAGGACAGGAAGAGAGTTCCTACGAGCAGTACTTC
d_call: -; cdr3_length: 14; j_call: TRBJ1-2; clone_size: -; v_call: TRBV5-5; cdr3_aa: CASSRTGEAYGYTF; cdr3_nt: TGTGCCAGCAGCAGAACGGGGGAGGCCTATGGCTACACCTTC
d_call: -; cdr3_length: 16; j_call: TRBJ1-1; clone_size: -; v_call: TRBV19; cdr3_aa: CASSIIFRQTNTEAFF; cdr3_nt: TGTGCCAGTAGTATAATCTTCCGACAGACGAACACTGAAGCTTTCTTT
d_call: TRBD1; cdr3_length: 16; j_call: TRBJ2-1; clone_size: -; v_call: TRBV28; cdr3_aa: CASSFHGQGLYNEQFF; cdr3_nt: TGTGCCAGCAGTTTCCACGGACAGGGTTTGTACAATGAGCAGTTCTTC
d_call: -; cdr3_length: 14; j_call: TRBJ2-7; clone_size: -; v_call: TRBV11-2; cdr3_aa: CASSLAQGSGEQYF; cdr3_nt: TGTGCCAGCAGCTTAGCGCAGGGATCCGGCGAGCAGTACTTC